This T cell receptor beta chain was captured by sequencing in a study of blood T cell repertoires in COVID-19. At the level of the study: The origin of the acute and convalescent COVID-19 samples was the United States, Italy and Spain.

This clone was found once. In the original processing: Amplification with reference gene primers provided the estimates of nucleated cell counts. Repertoires were generated with immunoSEQ multiplex PCR, while TCRdb's copy carries only in-frame clones and drops some. V and J calls and clone size are given by that table; D and trimming were obtained from the DNA. The table lists just over 350,000 clones, 75% to 90% of them singletons. Germline-derived CDR1 and CDR2 are SGHRS and YFSETQ. This CDR3 has 15 residues. The J segment lost 4 bases and the V segment lost 5 bases, leaving 5 bases of the junction unmatched. Seattle patients were enrolled while actively infected and followed longitudinally.

The sequenced sample was peripheral blood. The chain employs TRBV5-1 and TRBJ2-1; 11 bases align to TRBD2. The sequence derives from a woman aged 55-70 years with COVID-19, enrolled during active disease. The chain's CDR3 is CASSTTSGVYNEQFF. The CDR3 DNA reads TGCGCCAGCAGTACGACTAGCGGGGTTTACAATGAGCAGTTCTTC.